This is a list of T cell receptor beta chains from one sample in a study of control samples from healthy donors and cancer patients. The method was immunoSEQ multiplex PCR; TCRdb's version includes in-frame clones alone and lacks a portion of them. This sample has about 110,000 clones, with approximately 90% found just once. Sequenced input: PBMCs. The receptor source for this set is a woman aged 60 to 75 with lung cancer. The CDR3 runs from the conserved cysteine through the conserved F or W. Each record gives: J gene, V gene, clone size, D gene, CDR3 DNA, CDR3 protein. A D gene is named only where the DNA matches it firmly. Clone size appears in some rows only: once, few, many, or a class for an expanded clone.

J gene: TRBJ1-2; V gene: TRBV19; clone size: .; D gene: .; CDR3 DNA: TGTGCCAGTACCCCCGAGGACGGGACTTATGGCTACACCTTC; CDR3 protein: CASTPEDGTYGYTF
J gene: TRBJ2-7; V gene: TRBV19; clone size: .; D gene: .; CDR3 DNA: TGTGCCAGTAGTACCCGGGCCACAAAGGTGTCCTACGAGCAGTACTTC; CDR3 protein: CASSTRATKVSYEQYF
J gene: TRBJ2-7; V gene: TRBV29-1; clone size: few; D gene: .; CDR3 DNA: TGCAGCGCTGCGGACACCACCTTTACAACCGAGCAGTACTTC; CDR3 protein: CSAADTTFTTEQYF
J gene: TRBJ2-2; V gene: TRBV2; clone size: .; D gene: TRBD2; CDR3 DNA: TGTGCCAGCAGTAGATCAGCGGGAGGGCCGAACACCGGGGAGCTGTTTTTT; CDR3 protein: CASSRSAGGPNTGELFF
J gene: TRBJ1-4; V gene: TRBV18; clone size: .; D gene: .; CDR3 DNA: TGTGCCAGCTCACCACCAAGTCAGAGTAATGAAAAACTGTTTTTT; CDR3 protein: CASSPPSQSNEKLFF
J gene: TRBJ1-1; V gene: TRBV14; clone size: .; D gene: .; CDR3 DNA: TGTGCCAGCAGCCAATCAAGGAACACTGAAGCTTTCTTT; CDR3 protein: CASSQSRNTEAFF
J gene: TRBJ1-5; V gene: TRBV5-1; clone size: .; D gene: .; CDR3 DNA: TGCGCCAGCAGCTTAGGAGGGGGGGCGAATCAGCCCCAGCATTTT; CDR3 protein: CASSLGGGANQPQHF
J gene: TRBJ1-1; V gene: TRBV7-9; clone size: .; D gene: .; CDR3 DNA: TGTGCCAGCAGCTTAATGGCAGGGTGGGAGAAGGGTGAAGCTTTCTTT; CDR3 protein: CASSLMAGWEKGEAFF
J gene: TRBJ1-1; V gene: TRBV27; clone size: .; D gene: .; CDR3 DNA: TGTGCCAGCAGTTTCAATGCAGGGGTCACTGAAGCTTTCTTT; CDR3 protein: CASSFNAGVTEAFF
J gene: TRBJ2-5; V gene: TRBV7-8; clone size: .; D gene: TRBD2; CDR3 DNA: TGTGCCAGCAGCTTAGTATCAAGCGGGAGAGAGACCCAGTACTTC; CDR3 protein: CASSLVSSGRETQYF
J gene: TRBJ2-5; V gene: TRBV9; clone size: .; D gene: .; CDR3 DNA: TGTGCCAGCAGCGTAGCGGCAGGGGCTAAGGAGACCCAGTACTTC; CDR3 protein: CASSVAAGAKETQYF
J gene: TRBJ2-2; V gene: TRBV7-2; clone size: .; D gene: .; CDR3 DNA: TGTGCCAGCAGCCCCCTCACCGGGGAGCTGTTTTTT; CDR3 protein: CASSPLTGELFF
J gene: TRBJ1-2; V gene: TRBV5-4; clone size: .; D gene: TRBD1; CDR3 DNA: TGTGCCAGCAGCTTGGACGTTACAGGGGGCGCAATCTATGGCTACACCTTC; CDR3 protein: CASSLDVTGGAIYGYTF
J gene: TRBJ2-1; V gene: TRBV12-3/TRBV12-4; clone size: once; D gene: .; CDR3 DNA: TGTGCCAGCAGTTACACCCCCTACAATGAGCAGTTCTTC; CDR3 protein: CASSYTPYNEQFF
J gene: TRBJ2-5; V gene: TRBV5-6; clone size: .; D gene: .; CDR3 DNA: TGTGCCAGCAGCTACACCCGGAGGGAGACCCAGTACTTC; CDR3 protein: CASSYTRRETQYF
J gene: TRBJ1-2; V gene: TRBV19; clone size: .; D gene: .; CDR3 DNA: TGTGCCAGTAGTATAGAAGGAGCTAACTATGGCTACACCTTC; CDR3 protein: CASSIEGANYGYTF
J gene: TRBJ1-5; V gene: TRBV30; clone size: .; D gene: TRBD1; CDR3 DNA: TGTGCCTGGAGTGCTTCGACAGGGTTTGATGCTCAGCCCCAGCATTTT; CDR3 protein: CAWSASTGFDAQPQHF
J gene: TRBJ2-1; V gene: TRBV5-1; clone size: once; D gene: TRBD1; CDR3 DNA: TGCGCCAGCAGCTTGGCCACAGGGGACAATGAGCAGTTCTTC; CDR3 protein: CASSLATGDNEQFF
J gene: TRBJ1-1; V gene: TRBV12-3/TRBV12-4; clone size: .; D gene: .; CDR3 DNA: TGTGCCAGCAGCGTCTTGAACACTGAAGCTTTCTTT; CDR3 protein: CASSVLNTEAFF
J gene: TRBJ1-5; V gene: TRBV27; clone size: .; D gene: .; CDR3 DNA: TGTGCCAGCAGCGACAGGTGGAATAGCAATCAGCCCCAGCATTTT; CDR3 protein: CASSDRWNSNQPQHF
J gene: TRBJ2-3; V gene: TRBV3-1/TRBV3-2; clone size: .; D gene: TRBD2; CDR3 DNA: TGTGCCAGCAGCCGAGATAGCGGGGGGGGCACAGATACGCAGTATTTT; CDR3 protein: CASSRDSGGGTDTQYF
J gene: TRBJ2-5; V gene: TRBV21-1; clone size: .; D gene: .; CDR3 DNA: TGTGCCAGCAGCAATGGGAAGACCCAGTACTTC; CDR3 protein: CASSNGKTQYF
J gene: TRBJ1-5; V gene: TRBV27; clone size: .; D gene: .; CDR3 DNA: TGTGCCAGCAGTTTATGGGGGGCGAACAATCAGCCCCAGCATTTT; CDR3 protein: CASSLWGANNQPQHF
J gene: TRBJ2-7; V gene: TRBV14; clone size: .; D gene: .; CDR3 DNA: TGTGCCAGCAGCCAAGATGTCCACTCCTACGAGCAGTACTTC; CDR3 protein: CASSQDVHSYEQYF
J gene: TRBJ1-4; V gene: TRBV27; clone size: .; D gene: TRBD1; CDR3 DNA: TGTGCCAGCAGTTTAACGGCGGGACAGGGGGGTGAAAAACTGTTTTTT; CDR3 protein: CASSLTAGQGGEKLFF
J gene: TRBJ1-2; V gene: TRBV6-4; clone size: .; D gene: .; CDR3 DNA: TGTGCCAGCAGCCTCGGGGGTACCTATGGCTACACCTTC; CDR3 protein: CASSLGGTYGYTF
J gene: TRBJ1-4; V gene: TRBV4-1; clone size: .; D gene: TRBD1; CDR3 DNA: TGCGCCAGCAGCCCCGGCGAGGGGGCATATGCGGAAAAACTGTTTTTT; CDR3 protein: CASSPGEGAYAEKLFF